These 29 T cell receptor beta chains share one sample of origin, sequenced in a study of blood T cell repertoires in COVID-19. Using immunoSEQ multiplex PCR, the repertoire was profiled, and TCRdb retains in-frame clones only, with some absent. This sample has 150,000 to 200,000 clones, with roughly 85% found just once. Sequencing used PBMCs or T cells enriched from blood (not recorded which). These receptors all stem from a woman under 30 who had recovered from COVID-19.

This chain links TRBV6-5 with TRBJ2-7; the match to TRBD1 covers 8 bases. The V gene's germline CDR1 is MNHEY and CDR2 SVGAGI. This CDR3 comprises 14 residues. J lost 7 bases, V lost 6 bases, and 11 bases had no gene match. The CDR3 sequence is CASRSDRVTSEQYF. CDR3 coding DNA: TGTGCCAGCAGATCGGACAGGGTGACGAGTGAGCAGTACTTC.

V gene TRBV5-4 combines with J gene TRBJ2-1, with 8 bases that match TRBD2. The CDR3 has 15 residues. V shed 1 base, J shed 4 bases, and the junction held 4 bases outside the gene matches. The germline V gene encodes CDR1 SGHNT and CDR2 YYREEE (reference sequence). CDR3 in DNA: TGTGCCAGCAGCTTGTCTACTAGCGGTTACAATGAGCAGTTCTTC. Encoded protein: CASSLSTSGYNEQFF.

The chain uses TRBV9 and TRBJ1-3; 7 bases map to TRBD1. In germline, CDR1 is SGDLS, CDR2 YYNGEE. The CDR3 is 16 amino acids. Unmatched junction bases numbered 9, after V lost 3 bases and J lost 3 bases. The DNA for the CDR3 is TGTGCCAGCAGCGAGAAGCAGGGGGGTTATGGAAACACCATATATTTT. It translates to CASSEKQGGYGNTIYF.

The chain uses TRBV27 and TRBJ1-5; TRBD1 matches at 7 bases. The CDR3 is 16 amino acids. CDR1 and CDR2 from the germline V gene are MNHEY and SMNVEV (reference sequence). After removal of 3 bases from V and 3 bases from J, the junction contained 8 bases not matched to a gene. The CDR3 bases are TGTGCCAGCAGTTTCGGCCCAGACAGGGTCAATCAGCCCCAGCATTTT. Residues: CASSFGPDRVNQPQHF.

V gene TRBV12-3 or TRBV12-4 combines with J gene TRBJ2-1, with unresolved D. The CDR3 contains 13 residues. Trimming left V 1 base short and J 5 bases short, with 6 bases between. CDR3 nucleotide sequence: TGTGCCAGCAGTTTAGGGCGGAACAATGAGCAGTTCTTC. This translates into CASSLGRNNEQFF.

This clone has a handful of counts. This chain joins TRBV19 and TRBJ2-1; D perhaps matches TRBD2 (6 bases). Germline CDR1 reads LNHDA; CDR2 reads SQIVND (reference sequence). V lost 5 bases and J 0 bases, leaving 11 bases between the germline ends. The CDR3 has 15 residues. This CDR3 is CASSVIAASYNEQFF. The CDR3 DNA sequence: TGTGCCAGTAGTGTTATAGCGGCCTCCTACAATGAGCAGTTCTTC.

The chain uses TRBV7-8 and TRBJ2-5; 15 bases map to TRBD2. Germline trimming cut 5 bases from V and 2 bases from J; bases unmatched to any gene: 12. The V gene's germline CDR1 is SGHVS and CDR2 FQNEAQ. The CDR3 spans 19 residues. CDR3 protein: CASSPLGLAGGPGQETQYF. The CDR3 coding sequence is TGTGCCAGCAGCCCCCTTGGACTAGCGGGAGGGCCAGGGCAAGAGACCCAGTACTTC.

The rearrangement uses TRBV24-1 and TRBJ2-1; D is unresolved. The V gene lost 4 bases and the J gene lost 10 bases, with 7 bases spanning the gap. This CDR3 comprises 11 residues. Germline loops: CDR1 KGHDR, CDR2 SFDVKD. In DNA form, the CDR3 reads TGTGCCACCAGTGAGTTTCAGGAGCAGTTCTTC. Its translation: CATSEFQEQFF.

A few counts support this clone. The chain recombines TRBV30 with TRBJ1-5; D call uncertain. Germline V gene data show CDR1 as GTSNPN and CDR2 as SVGIG (reference sequence). V lost 3 bases, J lost 2 bases, and 11 bases lay in between. This CDR3 has 14 residues. CDR3: CAWSNAVGNQPQHF. CDR3 bases: TGTGCCTGGAGCAACGCGGTGGGCAATCAGCCCCAGCATTTT.

V is TRBV6-2 or TRBV6-3 and J is TRBJ1-2; D gene unclear. Per germline, CDR1 MNHEY and CDR2 SVGEGT. The CDR3 spans 13 residues. Deletions cut 2 bases from V and 3 bases from J, with 7 bases between. Written as DNA, the CDR3 is TGTGCCAGCAGTTACGGAGTGTACTATGGCTACACCTTC. Its translation is CASSYGVYYGYTF.

The chain joins TRBV2 to TRBJ2-5, with D tentatively TRBD2 (6 bases). CDR1 and CDR2 from the germline V gene are SNHLY and FYNNEI. The CDR3 length is 11 residues. V was cut by 8 bases and J by 6 bases, with 10 bases left in between. The CDR3 loop reads CASRLGQTQYF. CDR3 nucleotide sequence: TGTGCCAGCCGACTAGGGCAGACCCAGTACTTC.

V is TRBV19 and J is TRBJ1-2, with D hard to call. The CDR3 runs to 17 residues. CDR1 is LNHDA, CDR2 SQIVND, per germline (reference sequence). The ends were cut back, 4 bases at V and 7 bases at J, with 25 bases in the middle. CDR3 nucleotide sequence: TGTGCCAGTAGTACAGATCCCGGGAAGGCCTCCCGGGGTGGCTACACCTTC. This translates into CASSTDPGKASRGGYTF.

This chain uses TRBV10-3 with TRBJ2-1; no clear D gene. V was shortened by 4 bases and J by 7 bases, with 8 bases between the two germline ends. The germline CDR1 and CDR2 sequences are ENHRY and SYGVKD. The CDR3 loop spans 12 amino acids. This CDR3 is CAISVKENEQFF. DNA of the CDR3: TGTGCCATCAGTGTCAAAGAGAATGAGCAGTTCTTC.

V gene TRBV12-3 or TRBV12-4 combines with J gene TRBJ1-6; D remains unclear. The CDR3 has 12 amino acids. Trimming shortened V by 8 bases and J by 5 bases, and 7 bases separated the two germline ends. The CDR3 region is CASGGNNSPLHF. The DNA of the CDR3 is TGTGCCAGCGGAGGAAATAATTCACCCCTCCACTTT.

The CDR3 coding sequence is TGTGCCACCAGCAGGTATGGGAGTTCCTACGAGCAGTACTTC. Its translation is CATSRYGSSYEQYF. This chain connects TRBV15 to TRBJ2-7; D may be TRBD2 (5 bases). The CDR3 runs to 14 residues. The germline V gene has CDR1 LNHNV and CDR2 YYDKDF (reference sequence). The germline V and J ends were trimmed by 3 bases and 1 base, with 10 bases remaining between them.

This clone was recorded once. This chain links TRBV5-1 with TRBJ1-1; D unclear. Germline values: CDR1 SGHRS, CDR2 YFSETQ. The CDR3 sequence is 15 residues long. The ends were cut back, 1 base at V and 0 bases at J, with 10 bases in the middle. CDR3 sequence (DNA): TGCGCCAGCAGCTTGAGTCAGAATCTGAACACTGAAGCTTTCTTT. As protein: CASSLSQNLNTEAFF.

The J gene is TRBJ2-1, the V gene TRBV12-3 or TRBV12-4, with D unclear. The CDR3 has 11 residues. V lost 4 bases and J lost 6, with 4 bases in between. The CDR3 sequence: CASSSGNEQFF. CDR3 sequence (DNA): TGTGCCAGCAGTTCGGGCAATGAGCAGTTCTTC.

This clone has a single count. The chain recombines TRBV7-2 with TRBJ2-2; 8 bases match TRBD2. The CDR3 sequence is 15 residues long. Germline V gives CDR1 SGHTA, CDR2 FQGNSA. V trimming: 5 bases; J trimming: 5 bases; junction bases outside the gene matches: 7. This CDR3 is CASSPQRGQTGELFF. The CDR3, as DNA: TGTGCCAGCAGCCCCCAGCGGGGGCAGACCGGGGAGCTGTTTTTT.

This rearrangement joins TRBV5-1 to TRBJ2-3, with D maybe TRBD2 (6 bases). Germline CDR1 and CDR2: SGHRS and YFSETQ. This CDR3 is built from 14 residues. Between the trimmed V and J ends, which lost 0 bases and 4 bases, there was a span of 9 bases. The CDR3 sequence: CASSLAWGADTQYF. Here the CDR3 DNA reads TGCGCCAGCAGCTTGGCGTGGGGGGCAGATACGCAGTATTTT.

This clone has just one count. The V gene is TRBV6-2 or TRBV6-3, the J gene TRBJ2-1; the D gene is possibly TRBD2 (6 bases). Germline V gene lookup returns CDR1 MNHEY and CDR2 SVGEGT. V was cut by 3 bases and J by 5 bases, with 11 bases left in between. CDR3 length equals 14 residues. The CDR3 reads CASSYRLVHNEQFF. The CDR3 DNA reads as TGTGCCAGCAGTTATCGACTAGTCCACAATGAGCAGTTCTTC.

This sequence joins TRBV6-1 and TRBJ2-1; 9 bases are a match to TRBD2. With V trimmed by 2 bases and J by 2 bases, 1 base remained unmatched. CDR1 is MNHNS and CDR2 is SASEGT in the germline V gene. The CDR3 runs to 15 residues. The CDR3 protein is CASSETSGPYNEQFF. The CDR3 nucleotides read TGTGCCAGCAGTGAAACTAGCGGGCCCTACAATGAGCAGTTCTTC.

In this sample, this clone turned up once. The V and J genes are TRBV7-2 and TRBJ2-1, with TRBD2 matching 9 bases. The germline V gene encodes CDR1 SGHTA and CDR2 FQGNSA. The CDR3 has 17 amino acids. J was trimmed by 2 bases and V by 4 bases; bases with no gene match: 9. CDR3 sequence: CASSSYLAGTAYNEQFF. The DNA of the CDR3 is TGTGCCAGCAGCTCGTATCTAGCGGGGACGGCCTACAATGAGCAGTTCTTC.

The chain couples TRBV28 to TRBJ1-3; D might be TRBD1 (5 bases). Looked up from germline, CDR1 is MDHEN and CDR2 is SYDVKM. The CDR3 has 13 residues. V lost 8 bases, J lost 2 bases, and 10 bases lay in between. The CDR3 DNA reads as TGTGCCAGCCACGTCAGGGCTGGAAACACCATATATTTT. It translates to CASHVRAGNTIYF.

This sequence joins TRBV28 and TRBJ1-5; D unclear. Germline V gene data show CDR1 as MDHEN and CDR2 as SYDVKM. CDR3 length: 11 residues. Trimming left V 4 bases short and J 9 bases short, with 7 bases between. CDR3 protein: CASSSLPPQHF. The CDR3 nucleotides read TGTGCCAGCAGTTCTCTTCCGCCCCAGCATTTT.

This rearrangement joins TRBV4-1 to TRBJ2-1, with 9 bases fitting TRBD1. Germline V gene lookup returns CDR1 MGHRA and CDR2 YSYEKL. V was clipped by 3 bases and J by 8 bases; unmatched bases: 11. This CDR3 spans 16 amino acids. CDR3 amino acids: CASSQGFTGGGDEQFF. CDR3 nucleotide sequence: TGCGCCAGCAGCCAGGGGTTTACAGGGGGCGGGGATGAGCAGTTCTTC.

A single count supports this clone. The chain is built from TRBV5-1 and TRBJ2-1; 14 bases line up with TRBD2. CDR3 length: 17 residues. Germline V gives CDR1 SGHRS, CDR2 YFSETQ. J lost 5 bases, V lost 4 bases, and 8 bases had no gene match. The CDR3: CASSLGTSGRSHNEQFF. The DNA of the CDR3 is TGCGCCAGCAGCCTCGGGACTAGCGGGAGAAGCCACAATGAGCAGTTCTTC.

The rearrangement uses TRBV5-1 and TRBJ1-1, with D possibly being TRBD1 (5 bases). CDR3 length: 12 residues. Per germline, CDR1 SGHRS and CDR2 YFSETQ. V was pared by 3 bases and J by 7 bases, with 10 bases between. The DNA for the CDR3 is TGCGCCAGCAGCTCGACGGGGGTTGAAGCTTTCTTT. This encodes CASSSTGVEAFF.

This clone has a single count. The chain links TRBV7-8 to TRBJ2-7, with TRBD2 matching over 11 bases. This CDR3 is built from 16 residues. Germline V lookup: CDR1 SGHVS, CDR2 FQNEAQ. The V and J ends lost 3 bases and 2 bases, in that order; junction bases with no gene match: 6. The CDR3 region is CASSFGGLAGTYEQYF. The CDR3 region has the DNA TGTGCCAGCAGCTTTGGTGGACTAGCGGGTACCTACGAGCAGTACTTC.

This clone was seen a few times. The chain has TRBV30 and TRBJ2-7; no definite D call. Germline V gene lookup returns CDR1 GTSNPN and CDR2 SVGIG (reference sequence). CDR3 length: 12 residues. V dropped 2 bases and J dropped 2 bases, with 7 bases sitting between them. The chain's CDR3 is CAWSPTPYEQYF. The CDR3, as DNA: TGTGCCTGGAGTCCTACTCCCTACGAGCAGTACTTC. The whole variable domain, remainder taken from reference TRBV30 and TRBJ2-7, is SQTIHQWPATLVQPVGSPLSLECTVEGTSNPNLYWYRQAAGRGLQLLFYSVGIGQISSEVPQNLSASRPQDRQFILSSKKLLLSDSGFYLCAWSPTPYEQYFGPGTRLTVT.